Each of the 26 T cell receptor beta chains below was sequenced from the same sample in a study of blood T cell repertoires in COVID-19. Generated by immunoSEQ multiplex PCR, the TCRdb table keeps only in-frame clones and is missing some. The table includes 60,000 to 85,000 clones, 80% detected once. Sequenced: peripheral blood. The receptors originated from a man between 65 and 85 years old who had recovered from COVID-19.

V is TRBV7-9 and J is TRBJ1-2, with a weak D call TRBD1 (5 bases). The germline V and J ends were trimmed by 4 bases and 6 bases, with 9 bases remaining between them. This CDR3 is 12 amino acids long. CDR1 is SEHNR and CDR2 is FQNEAQ in the germline V gene (reference sequence). CDR3 sequence (DNA): TGTGCCAGCAGCTACGGACACGATGGCTACACCTTC. Its protein is CASSYGHDGYTF.

The genes are TRBV5-5 and TRBJ2-1; D is possibly TRBD1 (6 bases). This CDR3 comprises 15 residues. Germline values: CDR1 SGHKS, CDR2 YYEKEE (reference sequence). The V gene lost 1 base and the J gene lost 0 bases, with 8 bases spanning the gap. CDR3 sequence: CASSLQGGSYNEQFF. As DNA, the CDR3 is TGTGCCAGCAGCTTGCAAGGGGGCTCCTACAATGAGCAGTTCTTC.

This chain uses TRBV18 with TRBJ2-4, with TRBD2 matching 10 bases. CDR1 is KGHSH and CDR2 is LQKENI in the germline V gene. The J segment lost 14 bases and the V segment lost 6 bases, leaving 19 bases of the junction unmatched. The CDR3 runs 16 residues. The CDR3 loop is CASSHDTSGEFGKEYF. The CDR3 DNA reads TGTGCCAGCTCGCATGACACTAGCGGGGAGTTTGGAAAAGAGTACTTC.

V and J are TRBV6-5 and TRBJ2-7; D perhaps matches TRBD2 (6 bases). The CDR3 runs 15 residues. Deletions cut 2 bases from V and 4 bases from J, with 15 bases between. Germline lookup yields CDR1 MNHEY and CDR2 SVGAGI. The CDR3 nucleotides read TGTGCCAGCAGTTACGTGGGGGGTCCCTCTTACGAGCAGTACTTC. Protein: CASSYVGGPSYEQYF.

The chain employs TRBV9 and TRBJ2-7; maybe TRBD2 (6 bases). Trimming removed 0 bases at V and 5 bases at J, with 15 bases between. CDR3 length: 15 residues. CDR1 and CDR2 (germline): SGDLS, YYNGEE. CDR3 DNA: TGTGCCAGCAGCGTAGAGGAGGGGCGTATCGACGAGCAGTACTTC. Its translation is CASSVEEGRIDEQYF.

The chain links TRBV7-2 to TRBJ2-1; 9 nucleotides match TRBD1. V dropped 8 bases and J dropped 6; count of bases not matched to a gene: 8. Germline V gives CDR1 SGHTA, CDR2 FQGNSA. This CDR3 comprises 14 residues. The CDR3 nucleotides read TGTGCCAGCTCTCGGGACAGGGTGGCCAATGAGCAGTTCTTC. Protein sequence: CASSRDRVANEQFF.

The V and J genes are TRBV9 and TRBJ2-3, with 8 bases identical to TRBD1. The V gene end was trimmed by 4 bases and the J gene end by 3 bases; junction bases not matched to a gene: 7. From germline, CDR1 is SGDLS and CDR2 YYNGEE. CDR3 length: 15 residues. The CDR3 coding sequence is TGTGCCAGCAGCTTGGTGGGACAGGAGACAGATACGCAGTATTTT. Its translation: CASSLVGQETDTQYF.

V is TRBV7-9 and J is TRBJ2-7, with TRBD1 as a possible D gene (6 bases). CDR1 is SEHNR, CDR2 FQNEAQ, per germline (reference sequence). V was cut by 5 bases and J by 3 bases, with 14 bases left in between. This CDR3 has 14 amino acids. The CDR3 coding sequence is TGTGCCAGCAGCCCTGGGGGACACTTCTACGAGCAGTACTTC. Translating gives CASSPGGHFYEQYF.

V and J are TRBV29-1 and TRBJ1-2, with 9 bases lining up with TRBD1. Germline V gene data show CDR1 as SQVTM and CDR2 as ANQGSEA. The CDR3 runs to 13 residues. Germline trimming cut 6 bases from V and 3 bases from J; bases unmatched to any gene: 5. CDR3 bases: TGCAGCGTCAGGGACAGGGTCCACTATGGCTACACCTTC. Translating it yields CSVRDRVHYGYTF.

The chain couples TRBV4-1 to TRBJ2-5, with TRBD2 identical over 14 bases. Losses at the gene ends were 1 base for V and 1 base for J; bases not matched to a gene: 5. The CDR3 spans 18 residues. Germline values: CDR1 MGHRA, CDR2 YSYEKL. DNA of the CDR3: TGCGCCAGCAGCCAAGGGACTAGCGGGAGGTTTACCCAAGAGACCCAGTACTTC. Translating gives CASSQGTSGRFTQETQYF.

The V and J genes are TRBV18 and TRBJ2-5; possibly TRBD2 for D (6 bases). Germline V gene lookup returns CDR1 KGHSH and CDR2 LQKENI. V dropped 2 bases and J dropped 2 bases, with 9 bases sitting between them. The CDR3 loop spans 14 amino acids. Here the CDR3 reads CASSPVGTQETQYF. The CDR3 bases are TGTGCCAGCTCACCAGTGGGGACTCAAGAGACCCAGTACTTC.

This clone occurred a few times. The V gene is TRBV10-3, the J gene TRBJ1-5, with D tentatively TRBD1 (6 bases). Between the trimmed V and J ends, which lost 5 bases and 0 bases, there was a span of 14 bases. Germline assignment: CDR1 ENHRY and CDR2 SYGVKD. This CDR3 contains 16 residues. In nucleotides, the CDR3 is TGTGCCATCAGTCCTACAGGGAGCAATAGCAATCAGCCCCAGCATTTT. Protein product: CAISPTGSNSNQPQHF.

The chain joins TRBV19 to TRBJ2-1; a weak D match, TRBD2 (6 bases). In germline, CDR1 is LNHDA, CDR2 SQIVND (reference sequence). V was shortened by 4 bases and J by 5 bases, with 9 bases between the two germline ends. The length of the CDR3 is 13 residues. The CDR3 region is CASSRGLHNEQFF. DNA for the CDR3: TGTGCCAGTAGTAGGGGACTGCACAATGAGCAGTTCTTC.

This clone was observed once. The rearrangement uses TRBV6-5 and TRBJ1-2; TRBD1 aligns across 8 bases. CDR3 length: 14 amino acids. J lost 5 bases, V lost 5 bases, and 7 bases had no gene match. Germline-derived CDR1 and CDR2 are MNHEY and SVGAGI. The CDR3 loop is CASSPYGQGYGYTF. The CDR3 DNA sequence: TGTGCCAGCAGTCCCTACGGACAGGGTTATGGCTACACCTTC.

The V call is TRBV19, the J call TRBJ2-7; possibly TRBD2 for D (6 bases). Deletions cut 4 bases from V and 5 bases from J, with 18 bases between. The CDR3 is made up of 15 amino acids. The germline CDR1 and CDR2 sequences are LNHDA and SQIVND (reference sequence). CDR3 residues: CASSTRGALRNEQYF. The CDR3 region has the DNA TGTGCCAGTAGTACGCGGGGAGCCTTGAGGAACGAGCAGTACTTC.

This chain joins TRBV19 and TRBJ2-1; TRBD1 matches at 7 bases. The CDR3 has 15 amino acids. CDR1 and CDR2 from the germline V gene are LNHDA and SQIVND (reference sequence). The J segment lost 6 bases and the V segment lost 3 bases, leaving 8 bases of the junction unmatched. This CDR3 is CASSIKGASINEQFF. CDR3 nucleotide sequence: TGTGCCAGTAGTATTAAGGGGGCTAGTATCAATGAGCAGTTCTTC. Together with reference TRBV19 and TRBJ2-1, the CDR3 gives the full variable domain: DGGITQSPKYLFRKEGQNVTLSCEQNLNHDAMYWYRQDPGQGLRLIYYSQIVNDFQKGDIAEGYSVSREKKESFPLTVTSAQKNPTAFYLCASSIKGASINEQFFGPGTRLTVL.

The CDR3 bases are TGTGCCAGCAGCCAAGATGGGGCGTGGGGCACTGAAGCTTTCTTT. Translated, it gives CASSQDGAWGTEAFF. The chain links TRBV3-1 (or the pseudogene TRBV3-2) to TRBJ1-1, with D maybe TRBD1 (5 bases). Deletions cut 0 bases from V and 4 bases from J, with 12 bases between. Germline CDR1 and CDR2: LGHDT and YNNKEL (reference sequence). This CDR3 comprises 15 residues.

The V and J genes are TRBV19 and TRBJ2-7; tentative D call: TRBD2 (5 bases). The CDR3 consists of 14 residues. V lost 5 bases, J lost 3 bases, and 14 bases lay in between. Looked up from germline, CDR1 is LNHDA and CDR2 is SQIVND (reference sequence). The CDR3 DNA reads TGTGCCAGTAGTGCCGGTAACCGGGGCTACGAGCAGTACTTC. Amino acid sequence: CASSAGNRGYEQYF.

This chain joins TRBV27 and TRBJ2-3; D not certain. V gave up 2 bases and J gave up 4 bases, with 10 bases separating them. The germline CDR1 and CDR2 sequences are MNHEY and SMNVEV (reference sequence). The CDR3 has 14 amino acids. The CDR3 loop is CASSLNGLADTQYF. CDR3 DNA: TGTGCCAGCAGTTTAAACGGGTTGGCAGATACGCAGTATTTT.

V and J are TRBV2 and TRBJ1-6; no definite D call. This CDR3 spans 17 amino acids. The germline V and J ends were trimmed by 6 bases and 0 bases, with 15 bases remaining between them. Germline V gene sequence: CDR1 SNHLY, CDR2 FYNNEI. The CDR3 reads CASRRRTGSSYNSPLHF. As DNA, the CDR3 is TGTGCCAGCAGACGTCGTACGGGGAGCTCCTATAATTCACCCCTCCACTTT.

This clone was seen a few times. The rearrangement links TRBV6-5 to TRBJ1-6, with 7 bases matching TRBD1. Losses at the gene ends were 5 bases for V and 10 bases for J; bases not matched to a gene: 8. Germline values: CDR1 MNHEY, CDR2 SVGAGI. The CDR3 is 14 amino acids. The CDR3 coding sequence is TGTGCCAGCAGTCTTAGGGGGCAACAATCACCCCTCCACTTT. Amino acid sequence: CASSLRGQQSPLHF.

V usage is TRBV18 and J usage is TRBJ2-5, with 14 positions matching TRBD2. The CDR3 is 16 residues long. Trimming cost V 6 bases and J 0 bases; bases outside gene matches: 3. Germline V gene data show CDR1 as KGHSH and CDR2 as LQKENI. CDR3 amino acids: CASSEGLAGDQETQYF. In nucleotides, the CDR3 is TGTGCCAGCTCGGAGGGACTAGCGGGGGACCAAGAGACCCAGTACTTC. The whole variable domain, remainder taken from reference TRBV18 and TRBJ2-5, is NAGVMQNPRHLVRRRGQEARLRCSPMKGHSHVYWYRQLPEEGLKFMVYLQKENIIDESGMPKERFSAEFPKEGPSILRIQQVVRGDSAAYFCASSEGLAGDQETQYFGPGTRLLVL.

The chain is built from TRBV3-1 (or the pseudogene TRBV3-2) and TRBJ2-3; D possibly corresponds to TRBD2 (5 bases). Per germline, CDR1 LGHDT and CDR2 YNNKEL (reference sequence). The V end was cut by 1 base, the J end by 5 bases, with 7 bases between. CDR3 size: 13 residues. The DNA of the CDR3 is TGTGCCAGCAGCCAAGGGGAGAAAGATACGCAGTATTTT. Translating gives CASSQGEKDTQYF.

The chain recombines TRBV30 with TRBJ1-2; D is unclear. CDR3 size: 13 residues. V gave up 8 bases and J gave up 6 bases, with 19 bases separating them. CDR1 is GTSNPN and CDR2 is SVGIG in the germline V gene (reference sequence). The CDR3 DNA reads TGTGCCCGCGACTTCCCGAGATCGGATGGCTACACCTTC. Its protein is CARDFPRSDGYTF.

This clone was seen a handful of times. The gene calls are TRBV29-1 and TRBJ2-2; 9 positions match TRBD1. Per the germline V gene, CDR1 is SQVTM and CDR2 is ANQGSEA. The CDR3 length is 13 residues. J gave up 5 bases and V 5 bases, and 3 bases lay outside the gene matches. The CDR3 is CSVQGQGTGELFF. As DNA, the CDR3 is TGCAGCGTTCAGGGACAGGGTACCGGGGAGCTGTTTTTT.

The chain has TRBV28 and TRBJ1-6; D ambiguous. Trimming took off 7 bases at V and 8 bases at J, with 9 bases between the two ends. Per the germline V gene, CDR1 is MDHEN and CDR2 is SYDVKM. The CDR3 is 12 residues long. The CDR3 region is CASTNPDSPLHF. CDR3 nucleotide sequence: TGTGCCAGCACCAACCCGGATTCACCCCTCCACTTT.